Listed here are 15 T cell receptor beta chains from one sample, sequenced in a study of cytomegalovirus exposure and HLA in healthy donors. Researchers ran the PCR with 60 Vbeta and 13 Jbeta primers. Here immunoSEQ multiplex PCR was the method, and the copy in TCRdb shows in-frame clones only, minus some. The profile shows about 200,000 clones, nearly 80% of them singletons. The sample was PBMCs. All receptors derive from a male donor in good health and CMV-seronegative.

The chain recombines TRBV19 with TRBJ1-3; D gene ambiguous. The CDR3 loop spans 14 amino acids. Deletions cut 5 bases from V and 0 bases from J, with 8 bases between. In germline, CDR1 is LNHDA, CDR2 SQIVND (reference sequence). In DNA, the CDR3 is TGTGCCAGTAGTCGGTCCCTCTCTGGAAACACCATATATTTT. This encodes CASSRSLSGNTIYF.

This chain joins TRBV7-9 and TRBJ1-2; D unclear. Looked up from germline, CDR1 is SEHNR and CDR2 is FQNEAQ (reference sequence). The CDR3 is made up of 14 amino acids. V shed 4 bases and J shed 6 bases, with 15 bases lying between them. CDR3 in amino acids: CASSSGDGEDGYTF. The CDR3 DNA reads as TGTGCCAGCAGCTCCGGAGACGGGGAGGATGGCTACACCTTC.

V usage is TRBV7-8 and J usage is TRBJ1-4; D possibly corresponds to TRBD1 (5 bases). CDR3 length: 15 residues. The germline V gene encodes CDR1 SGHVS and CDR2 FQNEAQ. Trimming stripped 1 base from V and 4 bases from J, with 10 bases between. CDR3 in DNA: TGTGCCAGCAGCTTAGATCAGGACATTAATGAAAAACTGTTTTTT. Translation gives CASSLDQDINEKLFF.

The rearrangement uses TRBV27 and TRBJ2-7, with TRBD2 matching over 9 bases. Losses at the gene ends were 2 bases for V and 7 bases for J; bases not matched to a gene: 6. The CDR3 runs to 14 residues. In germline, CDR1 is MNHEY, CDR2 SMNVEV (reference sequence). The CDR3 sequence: CASSLASGTGEQYF. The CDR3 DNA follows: TGTGCCAGCAGTTTAGCTAGCGGGACGGGGGAGCAGTACTTC.

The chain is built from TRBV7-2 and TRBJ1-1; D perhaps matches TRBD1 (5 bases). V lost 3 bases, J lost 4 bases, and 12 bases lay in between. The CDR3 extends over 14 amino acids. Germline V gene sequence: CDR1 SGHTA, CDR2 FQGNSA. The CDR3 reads CASSFQGYSTEAFF. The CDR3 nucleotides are TGTGCCAGCAGCTTTCAGGGTTATTCCACTGAAGCTTTCTTT.

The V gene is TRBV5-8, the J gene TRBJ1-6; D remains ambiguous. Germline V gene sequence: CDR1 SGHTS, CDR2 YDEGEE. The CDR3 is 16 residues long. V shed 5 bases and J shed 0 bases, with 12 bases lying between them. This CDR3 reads CASSGGRSSYNSPLHF. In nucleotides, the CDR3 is TGTGCCAGCAGTGGAGGGAGGAGCTCCTATAATTCACCCCTCCACTTT.

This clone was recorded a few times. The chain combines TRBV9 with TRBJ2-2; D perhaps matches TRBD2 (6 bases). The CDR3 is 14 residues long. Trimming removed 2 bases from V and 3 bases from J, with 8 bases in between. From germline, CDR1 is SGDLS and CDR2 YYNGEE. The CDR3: CASSVWGDTGELFF. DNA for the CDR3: TGTGCCAGCAGCGTTTGGGGGGACACCGGGGAGCTGTTTTTT.

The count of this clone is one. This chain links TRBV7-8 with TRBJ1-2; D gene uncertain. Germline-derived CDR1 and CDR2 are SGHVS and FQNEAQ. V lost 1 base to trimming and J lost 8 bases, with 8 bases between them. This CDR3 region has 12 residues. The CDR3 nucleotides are TGTGCCAGCAGCTTAGATCGCCTAGGCTACACCTTC. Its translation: CASSLDRLGYTF.

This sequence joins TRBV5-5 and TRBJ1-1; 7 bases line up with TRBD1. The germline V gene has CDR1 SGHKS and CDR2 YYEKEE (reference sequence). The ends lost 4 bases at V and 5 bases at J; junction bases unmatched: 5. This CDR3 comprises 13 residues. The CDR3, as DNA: TGTGCCAGCAGCGTACACAGGGGAACTGAAGCTTTCTTT. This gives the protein CASSVHRGTEAFF.

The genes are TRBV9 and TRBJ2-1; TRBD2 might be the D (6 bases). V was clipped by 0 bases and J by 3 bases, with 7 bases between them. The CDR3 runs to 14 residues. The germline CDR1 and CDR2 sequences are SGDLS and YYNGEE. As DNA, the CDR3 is TGTGCCAGCAGCGTAGCGGGGGACTACAATGAGCAGTTCTTC. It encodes CASSVAGDYNEQFF.

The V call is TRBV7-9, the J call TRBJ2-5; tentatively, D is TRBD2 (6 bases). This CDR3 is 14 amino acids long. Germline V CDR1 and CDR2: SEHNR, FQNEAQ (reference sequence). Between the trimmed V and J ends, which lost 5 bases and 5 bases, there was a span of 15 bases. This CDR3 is CASSPRRGWETQYF. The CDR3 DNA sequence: TGTGCCAGCAGCCCCCGCCGGGGGTGGGAGACCCAGTACTTC.

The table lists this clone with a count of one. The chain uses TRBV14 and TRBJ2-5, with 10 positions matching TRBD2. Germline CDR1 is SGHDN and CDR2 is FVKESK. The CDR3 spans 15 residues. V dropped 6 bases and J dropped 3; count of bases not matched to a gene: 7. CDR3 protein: CASRQTSGQKETQYF. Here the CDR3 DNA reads TGTGCCAGCAGGCAGACTAGCGGGCAGAAAGAGACCCAGTACTTC.

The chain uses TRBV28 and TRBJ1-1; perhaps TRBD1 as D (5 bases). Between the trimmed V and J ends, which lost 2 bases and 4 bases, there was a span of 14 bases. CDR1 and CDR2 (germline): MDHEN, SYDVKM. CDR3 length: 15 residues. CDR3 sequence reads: CASSLPGEAFTEAFF. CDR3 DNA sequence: TGTGCCAGCAGTTTACCGGGGGAGGCGTTCACTGAAGCTTTCTTT.

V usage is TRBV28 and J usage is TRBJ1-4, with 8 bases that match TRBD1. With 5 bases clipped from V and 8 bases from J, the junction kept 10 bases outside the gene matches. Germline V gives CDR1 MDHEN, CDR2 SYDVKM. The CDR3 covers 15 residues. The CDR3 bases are TGTGCCAGCAGTCCCGGGACAGGAAGATTCGAAAAACTGTTTTTT. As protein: CASSPGTGRFEKLFF.

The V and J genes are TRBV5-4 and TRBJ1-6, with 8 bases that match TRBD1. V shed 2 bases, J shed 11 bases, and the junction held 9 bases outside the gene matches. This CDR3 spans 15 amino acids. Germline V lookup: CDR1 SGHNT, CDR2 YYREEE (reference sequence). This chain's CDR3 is CASSFRDRGAAPLHF. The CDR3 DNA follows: TGTGCCAGCAGCTTTCGAGACAGGGGTGCAGCACCCCTCCACTTT.